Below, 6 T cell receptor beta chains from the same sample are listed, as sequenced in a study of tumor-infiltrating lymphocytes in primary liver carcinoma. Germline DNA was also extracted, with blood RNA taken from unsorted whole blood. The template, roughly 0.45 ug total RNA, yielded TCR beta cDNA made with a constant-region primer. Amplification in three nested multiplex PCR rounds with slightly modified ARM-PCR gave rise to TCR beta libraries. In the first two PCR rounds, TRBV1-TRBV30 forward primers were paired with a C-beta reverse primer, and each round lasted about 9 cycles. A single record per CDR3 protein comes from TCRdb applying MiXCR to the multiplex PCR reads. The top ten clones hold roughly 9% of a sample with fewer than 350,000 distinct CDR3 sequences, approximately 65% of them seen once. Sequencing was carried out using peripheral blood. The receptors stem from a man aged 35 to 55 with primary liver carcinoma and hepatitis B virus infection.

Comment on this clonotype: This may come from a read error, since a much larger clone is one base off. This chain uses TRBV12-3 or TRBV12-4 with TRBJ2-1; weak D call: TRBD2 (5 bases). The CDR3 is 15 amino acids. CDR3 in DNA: TGTACCAGCAGTTTAGTCGGGGTCTCCTACAATGAGCAGTTCTTC. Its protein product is CTSSLVGVSYNEQFF.

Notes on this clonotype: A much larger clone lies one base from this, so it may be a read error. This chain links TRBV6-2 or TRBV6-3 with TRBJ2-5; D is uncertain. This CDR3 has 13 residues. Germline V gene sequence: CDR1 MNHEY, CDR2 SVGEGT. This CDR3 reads CVSSRRLPETQYF. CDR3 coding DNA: TGTGTCAGCTCCCGAAGGCTACCAGAGACCCAGTACTTC.

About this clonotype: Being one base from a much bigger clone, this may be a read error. CDR3 sequence reads: CARPYSGRRFYEQYF. The CDR3 DNA is TGTGCCCGACCATATAGCGGGAGAAGGTTTTACGAGCAGTACTTC. The chain recombines TRBV6-5 with TRBJ2-7; 9 bases are shared with TRBD2. Germline V gene sequence: CDR1 MNHEY, CDR2 SVGAGI. The CDR3 has 15 amino acids. The ends lost 11 bases at V and 4 bases at J; junction bases unmatched: 15.

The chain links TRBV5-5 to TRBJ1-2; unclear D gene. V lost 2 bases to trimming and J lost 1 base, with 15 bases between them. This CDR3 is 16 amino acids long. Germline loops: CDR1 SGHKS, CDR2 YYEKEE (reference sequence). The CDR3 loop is CASSFTPGRHNYGYTF. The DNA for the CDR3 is TGTGCCAGCAGCTTTACTCCGGGCCGTCATAACTATGGCTACACCTTC.

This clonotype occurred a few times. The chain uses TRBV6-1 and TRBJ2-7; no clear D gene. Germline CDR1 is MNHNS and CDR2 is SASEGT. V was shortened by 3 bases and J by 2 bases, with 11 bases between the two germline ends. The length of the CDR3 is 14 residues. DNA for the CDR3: TGTGCCAGCAGTGATCGGTCAAACCCCTACGAGCAGTACTTC. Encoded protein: CASSDRSNPYEQYF.

The CDR3 sequence: CASRLRDTSTYEQYF. The CDR3 region has the DNA TGTGCCAGCCGACTAAGGGACACAAGTACCTACGAGCAGTACTTC. V and J are TRBV12-3 or TRBV12-4 and TRBJ2-7; possibly TRBD1 for D (6 bases). The CDR3 covers 15 residues. The V and J ends lost 8 bases and 2 bases respectively, with 19 bases between them.